These 20 T cell receptor beta chains originate from one sample sequenced in a study of neurological immune-mediated disorders. Sample time point: longitudinal time-point 1 (baseline). In TCRdb, the 5' RACE reads were re-called with MiXCR into one record per CDR3 protein. The sample contains 70,000 to 75,000 distinct CDR3 sequences, approximately 15% of which appear only once. The source material was PBMCs. These receptors originate from a female donor with HTLV-1-associated myelopathy (HAM/TSP).

This clonotype was counted only a few times. The chain couples TRBV5-6 to TRBJ2-7, with D perhaps TRBD1 or TRBD2 (5 bases each). Trimming took off 4 bases at V and 4 bases at J, with 21 bases between the two ends. From germline, CDR1 is SGHDT and CDR2 YYEEEE. The CDR3 has 16 residues. CDR3 nucleotides: TGTGCCAGCAGCAAAGGAGGCTTTGTGGGGCGTTACGAGCAGTACTTC. It codes for CASSKGGFVGRYEQYF.

This clonotype was observed at least ten times. The chain couples TRBV4-2 to TRBJ2-2; 7 nucleotides match TRBD1. The CDR3 consists of 15 residues. The trim removed 6 bases at V and 5 bases at J, leaving 9 bases unmatched. Germline V lookup: CDR1 LGHNA, CDR2 YNFKEQ. The CDR3 spells CASSKRGQGTGELFF. CDR3 nucleotide sequence: TGTGCCAGCAGTAAGAGGGGGCAAGGTACCGGGGAGCTGTTTTTT.

The chain uses TRBV5-1 and TRBJ2-2, with TRBD2 matching 8 bases. CDR3 length: 15 amino acids. Germline CDR1 and CDR2: SGHRS and YFSETQ. Germline trimming cut 2 bases from V and 3 bases from J; bases unmatched to any gene: 3. The CDR3 DNA is TGCGCCAGCAGCTTCGGGGGGGCCGACACCGGGGAGCTGTTTTTT. This codes for CASSFGGADTGELFF.

This clonotype appeared many times. The genes are TRBV28 and TRBJ2-4, with D tentatively TRBD1 or TRBD2 (5 bases each). Trimming removed 2 bases from V and 0 bases from J, with 11 bases in between. The CDR3 runs 16 residues. Germline V CDR1 and CDR2: MDHEN, SYDVKM. CDR3 nucleotides: TGTGCCAGCAGTTTAGAGGGGAAACTAGCCAAAAACATTCAGTACTTC. Translated, it gives CASSLEGKLAKNIQYF.

Turning to this clonotype: Compared with germline, one end of the junction differs, possibly owing to a read error. V gene TRBV5-1 combines with J gene TRBJ2-3; the D gene is possibly TRBD2 (5 bases). This CDR3 spans 14 amino acids. Germline CDR1 reads SGHRS; CDR2 reads YFSETQ. CDR3 protein: CSSSIGVRADTQYF. The CDR3 nucleotides read TGCTCCAGCAGCATCGGGGTTCGAGCAGATACGCAGTATTTT.

This clonotype is a singleton in its sample. The V gene is TRBV9, the J gene TRBJ2-5; possibly TRBD1 or TRBD2 for D (6 bases each). Germline lookup yields CDR1 SGDLS and CDR2 YYNGEE. V was shortened by 0 bases and J by 5 bases, with 11 bases between the two germline ends. This CDR3 contains 14 residues. CDR3 bases: TGTGCCAGCAGCGTAGGGGGGGCCTGGGAGACCCAGTACTTC. It specifies CASSVGGAWETQYF.

This clonotype was counted many times. The DNA of the CDR3 is TGTGCCAGCAGCTTGTGGGCACAGGGGCGCGGGCAAGAGACCCAGTACTTC. It specifies CASSLWAQGRGQETQYF. The genes are TRBV5-6 and TRBJ2-5; 7 nucleotides line up with TRBD1. V gave up 1 base and J gave up 2 bases; unmatched junction bases: 11. CDR1 SGHDT and CDR2 YYEEEE come from the germline V gene. The CDR3 extends over 17 amino acids.

DNA for the CDR3: TGTGCCAGCAGCTTTACCCGAGGCTCCTACAATGAGCAGTTCTTC. The encoded protein is CASSFTRGSYNEQFF. The J gene is TRBJ2-1, the V gene TRBV11-3; D is unclear. Germline values: CDR1 SGHNT, CDR2 YENEEA. The CDR3 totals 15 residues. The V end lost 3 bases, the J end lost 0 bases, and 9 bases lay between the germline ends.

This clonotype was counted at least ten times. The rearrangement links TRBV7-9 to TRBJ2-7, with a possible D match to TRBD2 (7 bases). Germline V gives CDR1 SEHNR, CDR2 FQNEAQ (reference sequence). This CDR3 spans 14 amino acids. V gave up 4 bases and J gave up 3 bases, with 13 bases separating them. The CDR3 loop reads CASSSGGGGYEQYF. In DNA form, the CDR3 reads TGTGCCAGCAGCTCAGGAGGGGGGGGCTACGAGCAGTACTTC. The full variable domain, with the rest looked up from reference TRBV7-9 and TRBJ2-7, is DTGVSQNPRHKITKRGQNVTFRCDPISEHNRLYWYRQTLGQGPEFLTYFQNEAQLEKSRLLSDRFSAERPKGSFSTLEIQRTEQGDSAMYLCASSSGGGGYEQYFGPGTRLTVT.

This clonotype was counted only a few times. The chain recombines TRBV7-9 with TRBJ2-7; possible D gene TRBD1, 6 bases. This CDR3 contains 14 residues. V shed 3 bases and J shed 3 bases, with 12 bases lying between them. Germline loops: CDR1 SEHNR, CDR2 FQNEAQ (reference sequence). For the CDR3, the DNA is TGTGCCAGCAGCTTCAAACGACAGGTCTACGAGCAGTACTTC. This gives the protein CASSFKRQVYEQYF.

This clonotype was seen ten or more times. The V and J genes are TRBV5-1 and TRBJ2-5; 8 bases align to TRBD2. This CDR3 region has 14 residues. Germline loops: CDR1 SGHRS, CDR2 YFSETQ. Trimming at V came to 4 bases and at J to 4 bases, leaving 6 bases not matched to a gene. DNA for the CDR3: TGCGCCAGCAGCGAAGCGGGGGAGGGAGAGACCCAGTACTTC. It specifies CASSEAGEGETQYF.

There are many counts of this clonotype. This chain connects TRBV20-1 to TRBJ2-7; a weak D match, TRBD1 (6 bases). Trimming removed 5 bases at V and 4 bases at J, with 15 bases between. The CDR3 is 13 amino acids. The germline CDR1 and CDR2 sequences are DFQATT and SNEGSKA (reference sequence). In nucleotides, the CDR3 is TGCAGTGCTCCAACAGGGAAAGCGTACGAGCAGTACTTC. The encoded protein is CSAPTGKAYEQYF.

This clonotype was counted ten times or more. The genes are TRBV5-1 and TRBJ2-3, with a possible D match to TRBD2 (6 bases). CDR3 length: 14 amino acids. V was shortened by 7 bases and J by 6 bases, with 18 bases between the two germline ends. CDR1 SGHRS and CDR2 YFSETQ come from the germline V gene. CDR3 nucleotides: TGCGCCAGCGCTGGCGGGACGGTGGGCGATACGCAGTATTTT. Protein sequence: CASAGGTVGDTQYF.

The sample holds many counts of this clonotype. This chain links TRBV29-1 with TRBJ1-1, with D hard to call. Trimming pared 3 bases from V and 0 bases from J, leaving 8 bases between. This CDR3 has 13 amino acids. From germline, CDR1 is SQVTM and CDR2 ANQGSEA. CDR3 DNA sequence: TGCAGCGTTGAGGCAGCCGTGAACACTGAAGCTTTCTTT. It codes for CSVEAAVNTEAFF.

This clonotype was observed many times. The V gene is TRBV20-1, the J gene TRBJ1-2; TRBD1 is a possible D gene (5 bases). The CDR3 contains 12 residues. V was clipped by 4 bases and J by 8 bases, with 14 bases between them. Germline loops: CDR1 DFQATT, CDR2 SNEGSKA (reference sequence). The CDR3 DNA reads as TGCAGTGCTACCTCCGGGACGTCCGGCTACACCTTC. It specifies CSATSGTSGYTF.

As for this clonotype: Germline and junction disagree at one end, which may indicate a read error. The chain combines TRBV7-2 with TRBJ2-3; no clear D. Germline V gene sequence: CDR1 SGHTA, CDR2 FQGNSA. There are 14 residues in the CDR3. The chain's CDR3 is CVSSADLPPDTQYF. Here the CDR3 DNA reads TGTGTCAGCAGTGCGGACCTACCCCCGGATACGCAGTATTTT.

This clonotype was observed many times. V usage is TRBV28 and J usage is TRBJ2-7; 7 bases agree with TRBD2. Germline V gene lookup returns CDR1 MDHEN and CDR2 SYDVKM. V was clipped by 8 bases and J by 3 bases; unmatched bases: 19. The CDR3 totals 17 residues. CDR3 nucleotide sequence: TGTGCCAGCCCCCCGGGGGGAGTGACCTCCGCTCACTACGAGCAGTACTTC. It specifies CASPPGGVTSAHYEQYF.

This clonotype was seen ten or more times. Here the CDR3 DNA reads TGCGCCAGCAGTGATTCGTGGGGGGGCAACAATGAGCAGTTCTTC. This sequence encodes CASSDSWGGNNEQFF. The rearrangement links TRBV10-2 to TRBJ2-1; D is perhaps TRBD2 (7 bases). V was shortened by 3 bases and J by 5 bases, with 14 bases between the two germline ends. The CDR3 has 15 amino acids. Germline V lookup: CDR1 WSHSY, CDR2 SAAADI.

This clonotype was counted ten times or more. The chain uses TRBV6-5 and TRBJ1-2, with D possibly TRBD1 on 5 matching bases. The CDR3 sequence is 13 residues long. The ends were cut back, 7 bases at V and 8 bases at J, with 17 bases in the middle. CDR1 and CDR2 from the germline V gene are MNHEY and SVGAGI. The CDR3 nucleotides are TGTGCCAGCACTGACGGGGGGATTTACGGCTACACCTTC. It encodes CASTDGGIYGYTF.

This clonotype showed up many times. J is TRBJ2-3 and V is TRBV20-1; 7 bases are a match to TRBD2. There are 14 residues in the CDR3. Germline assignment: CDR1 DFQATT and CDR2 SNEGSKA (reference sequence). J lost 7 bases, V lost 2 bases, and 9 bases had no gene match. The CDR3 sequence is CSARKAGDRNTQYF. CDR3 nucleotides: TGCAGTGCTAGAAAGGCGGGGGATCGCAATACGCAGTATTTT.